Sequencing of this T cell receptor beta chain was carried out in a study of cytomegalovirus exposure and HLA in healthy donors. While unrecorded immune exposures were likely, the donors were nominally healthy when sampled. CDR3 length: 14 residues. Germline V lookup: CDR1 MGHRA, CDR2 YSYEKL. V was shortened by 1 base and J by 7 bases, with 12 bases between the two germline ends. Both 60 Vbeta primers and 13 Jbeta primers went into the PCR. The table came from immunoSEQ multiplex PCR; TCRdb's copy has only in-frame clones and leaves some out. The repertoire includes 110,000 to 150,000 clones, around 80% of them detected once, and around 3% sits in the top ten.

This receptor was identified in a female donor in good health and CMV-seronegative. Sequencing was performed on PBMCs. This sequence joins TRBV4-1 and TRBJ2-3; D gene uncertain. This CDR3 reads CASSQVVMENTQYF. CDR3 coding DNA: TGCGCCAGCAGCCAAGTGGTAATGGAGAATACGCAGTATTTT.